The present T cell receptor beta chain was sequenced within a study of identical twins. TCRdb redid the calling of the 5' RACE reads with MiXCR, one entry per CDR3 protein. The sample shows about 690,000 distinct CDR3 sequences, 20% to 25% of them seen only once. This CDR3 spans 13 amino acids. V was clipped by 8 bases and J by 7 bases, with 17 bases between them. CDR1 and CDR2 from the germline V gene are MNHNS and SASEGT. The sample was also reused in another study, on T cells expressing NK-cell markers.

The V call is TRBV6-1, the J call TRBJ1-2; a possible D gene is TRBD1 (5 bases). Specimen: PBMCs. This sequence originates from a woman between 18 and 29 years old in good health. This CDR3 is CASGTLTGSGYTF. DNA of the CDR3: TGTGCCAGCGGTACATTAACAGGCAGTGGCTACACCTTC.